A selection of T cell receptor beta chains follows, all from one sample in a study of T cell repertoires in cytomegalovirus infection. TCRdb reprocessed the reads with MiXCR, giving one entry per CDR3 protein. Counted here are a few hundred thousand distinct CDR3 sequences, less than 25% occurring once; the ten biggest clones make up roughly 19%. No antigens are known for them. The sequenced sample was cultured PBMCs, obtained from culture after CMV antigen stimulation. The source is a human donor in good health (CMV status not recorded). Some clones in this sample may be carry-over from other donors' samples. Each CDR3 is given with its conserved first and last residue. D genes are given only for firm matches. Not all rows give a size; the values are once, few, many and, for expanded clones, a class.

TRBJ1-4,.,TRBV7-9,many,CASSSLTSTNEKLFF,TGTGCCAGCAGCTCGTTAACTTCAACTAATGAAAAACTGTTTTTT
TRBJ1-1,.,TRBV5-4,.,CASSLGGRTVGTEAFF,TGTGCCAGCAGCTTGGGAGGTAGGACGGTGGGCACTGAAGCTTTCTTT
TRBJ1-5,TRBD1,TRBV19,.,CASSIQGGINQPQHF,TGTGCCAGTAGTATACAGGGGGGAATCAATCAGCCCCAGCATTTT
TRBJ2-7,.,TRBV5-6,.,CASSDDSTTYEQYF,TGTGCCAGCAGCGACGACAGTACCACCTACGAGCAGTACTTC
TRBJ1-1,.,TRBV30,.,CAWSKAVMNTEAFF,TGTGCCTGGAGTAAGGCAGTGATGAACACTGAAGCTTTCTTT
TRBJ2-2,TRBD2,TRBV5-1,many,CASSLVAGITGELFF,TGCGCCAGCAGCTTGGTAGCGGGAATCACCGGGGAGCTGTTTTTT
TRBJ2-5,TRBD1,TRBV7-2,few,CASSWGQGGETQYF,TGTGCCAGCAGCTGGGGACAGGGTGGGGAGACCCAGTACTTC
TRBJ2-1,TRBD2,TRBV12-3/TRBV12-4,.,CASSRLAGDRNEQFF,TGTGCCAGCAGTCGACTAGCGGGAGACAGGAATGAGCAGTTCTTC
TRBJ2-2,TRBD2,TRBV7-6,many,CASNGGLAGTGELFF,TGTGCCAGCAACGGGGGACTAGCGGGCACCGGGGAGCTGTTTTTT
TRBJ2-1,TRBD2,TRBV7-2,few,CASSFGRRSYNEQFF,TGTGCCAGCAGCTTCGGGAGGCGCTCCTACAATGAGCAGTTCTTC
TRBJ1-5,.,TRBV12-3/TRBV12-4,.,CASSQRKLGGNQPQHF,TGTGCCAGCAGTCAACGAAAGCTTGGAGGCAATCAGCCCCAGCATTTT
TRBJ1-1,.,TRBV7-6,.,CASSLMRVNTEAFF,TGTGCCAGCAGCTTAATGAGGGTGAACACTGAAGCTTTCTTT
TRBJ2-1,.,TRBV7-2,many,CASSLGLGTTQILNEQFF,TGTGCCAGCAGCTTAGGACTCGGGACCACACAAATTCTCAATGAGCAGTTCTTC
TRBJ1-1,TRBD1,TRBV7-9,few,CASSFRPGQGMNTEAFF,TGTGCCAGCAGCTTCCGGCCGGGACAGGGAATGAACACTGAAGCTTTCTTT
TRBJ2-1,.,TRBV29-1,few,CSVWGIKGEGEYNEQFF,TGCAGCGTTTGGGGAATCAAGGGAGAGGGGGAGTACAATGAGCAGTTCTTC
TRBJ2-4,TRBD2,TRBV7-8,many,CASSLRGLAGGLVAKNIQYF,TGTGCCAGCAGCCTAAGGGGACTAGCGGGAGGGCTGGTAGCCAAAAACATTCAGTACTTC
TRBJ1-6,.,TRBV5-6,many,CASSLDRGAISPLHF,TGTGCCAGCAGCTTGGATCGGGGGGCTATCTCACCCCTCCACTTT
TRBJ2-3,.,TRBV7-2,few,CASSLDIRDAQYF,TGTGCCAGCAGCTTAGACATACGAGACGCGCAGTATTTT
TRBJ1-5,TRBD1,TRBV6-1,.,CASSFPGTGINQPQHF,TGTGCCAGCAGTTTCCCTGGGACAGGGATCAATCAGCCCCAGCATTTT
TRBJ2-5,TRBD1,TRBV28,many,CASTRGQGAGETQYF,TGTGCCAGCACCAGAGGACAGGGGGCGGGGGAGACCCAGTACTTC
TRBJ2-5,TRBD2,TRBV11-2,few,CASSPTSGRALHVETQYF,TGTGCCAGCAGCCCGACTAGCGGGAGGGCCTTACACGTCGAGACCCAGTACTTC
TRBJ1-2,TRBD1,TRBV19,.,CASSSLTGDSFNGYTF,TGTGCCAGTAGTTCCCTGACAGGGGACTCCTTTAATGGCTACACCTTC
TRBJ2-2,.,TRBV6-1,many,CASSGQTTGELFF,TGTGCCAGCAGTGGACAGACCACCGGGGAGCTGTTTTTT
TRBJ2-1,.,TRBV10-3,few,CAIRQAGSSYNEQFF,TGTGCCATCAGACAGGCGGGGAGCTCCTACAATGAGCAGTTCTTC
TRBJ2-5,TRBD1,TRBV5-1,once,CASRGVGDRGVTMDQETQYF,TGCGCCAGCAGGGGGGTTGGCGACAGGGGGGTTACGATGGACCAAGAGACCCAGTACTTC
TRBJ1-4,TRBD1,TRBV20-1,.,CSARPRGTGFEKLFF,TGCAGTGCTAGACCCCGCGGGACAGGGTTTGAAAAACTGTTTTTT
TRBJ1-4,.,TRBV2,.,CASSELGLREKLFF,TGTGCCAGCAGTGAACTGGGACTTCGTGAAAAACTGTTTTTT
TRBJ2-5,.,TRBV9,.,CASSVVPGSGEETQYF,TGTGCCAGCAGCGTAGTTCCGGGGAGTGGGGAGGAGACCCAGTACTTC
TRBJ2-7,TRBD2,TRBV7-2,.,CASSSAGGRSAYEQYF,TGTGCCAGCAGCTCAGCGGGCGGGAGATCGGCCTACGAGCAGTACTTC
TRBJ1-4,.,TRBV19,.,CASSIGGPQGKLFF,TGTGCCAGTAGTATCGGCGGCCCCCAGGGAAAACTGTTTTTT
TRBJ2-1,.,TRBV7-3,.,CASSRDPGYNEQFF,TGTGCCAGCAGCCGGGACCCCGGCTACAATGAGCAGTTCTTC
TRBJ2-3,TRBD2,TRBV20-1,.,CSARGLAEVGRDTQYF,TGCAGTGCTAGGGGCCTAGCGGAGGTGGGTAGGGATACGCAGTATTTT
TRBJ1-2,.,TRBV7-2,many,CASSLEAAANYGYTF,TGTGCCAGCAGCTTAGAGGCAGCAGCTAACTATGGCTACACCTTC
TRBJ1-1,.,TRBV6-5,.,CASSSDHREAFF,TGTGCCAGCAGTTCCGACCACCGTGAAGCTTTCTTT
TRBJ2-3,TRBD2,TRBV20-1,.,CSATKSGGTDTQYF,TGCAGTGCTACAAAGAGCGGGGGCACAGATACGCAGTATTTT
TRBJ1-1,TRBD1,TRBV12-5,.,CASGFLDRYNAKEKNTEAFF,TGTGCTAGTGGTTTTTTGGACAGGTACAATGCGAAAGAGAAGAACACTGAAGCTTTCTTT
TRBJ1-5,TRBD1,TRBV19,few,CASSTTGQGQPQHF,TGTGCCAGTAGTACAACGGGACAGGGTCAGCCCCAGCATTTT
TRBJ2-3,.,TRBV7-8,.,CASGLGGGSPDTQYF,TGTGCCAGCGGCTTAGGAGGTGGGAGTCCAGATACGCAGTATTTT
TRBJ2-5,TRBD2,TRBV4-3,.,CASSQDGGGVETQYF,TGCGCCAGCAGCCAAGATGGGGGGGGTGTAGAGACCCAGTACTTC
TRBJ1-1,.,TRBV6-1,.,CASSRFGQLNTEAFF,TGTGCCAGCAGTCGGTTTGGACAGCTTAACACTGAAGCTTTCTTT
TRBJ2-1,TRBD2,TRBV28,few,CASSSQSSGGYNEQFF,TGTGCCAGCAGTTCTCAGTCTAGCGGGGGATACAATGAGCAGTTCTTC
TRBJ2-1,TRBD2,TRBV27,few,CASSKAGGNEQFF,TGTGCCAGCAGTAAGGCGGGAGGCAATGAGCAGTTCTTC
TRBJ2-1,.,TRBV29-1,.,CSVEPMTNFGQRMRRSYNEQFF,TGCAGCGTTGAACCCATGACCAACTTCGGTCAGCGGATGAGGCGATCCTACAATGAGCAGTTCTTC
TRBJ2-1,.,TRBV7-2,few,CASIVKGGGNEQFF,TGTGCCAGCATCGTCAAGGGAGGCGGCAATGAGCAGTTCTTC
TRBJ2-5,TRBD1,TRBV28,.,CASSLGGQVGLETQYF,TGTGCCAGCAGTTTAGGGGGACAGGTTGGTTTAGAGACCCAGTACTTC
TRBJ2-1,TRBD2,TRBV27,few,CASSVTSGTGVEQFF,TGTGCCAGCAGTGTGACTAGCGGGACAGGTGTTGAGCAGTTCTTC
TRBJ2-1,.,TRBV3-1,.,CASSQSGDIGEQFF,TGTGCCAGCAGCCAATCGGGGGATATCGGTGAGCAGTTCTTC
TRBJ1-3,.,TRBV5-6,many,CASSLGASGNTIYF,TGTGCCAGCAGCTTGGGGGCCTCTGGAAACACCATATATTTT
TRBJ2-7,TRBD2,TRBV6-5,.,CASSTLKREGPYEQYF,TGTGCCAGCAGTACCCTGAAGCGGGAGGGCCCCTACGAGCAGTACTTC
TRBJ1-2,.,TRBV6-1,many,CASSPTLIYGYTF,TGTGCCAGCAGTCCGACCTTGATCTATGGCTACACCTTC
TRBJ2-1,.,TRBV24-1,.,CATSAGNEQFF,TGTGCCACCAGTGCGGGCAATGAGCAGTTCTTC
TRBJ1-2,.,TRBV29-1,.,CSVEDRVRKLNYGYTF,TGCAGCGTTGAAGATCGAGTCCGCAAACTTAACTATGGCTACACCTTC
TRBJ1-3,.,TRBV7-6,once,CASSPTGRDSGNTIYF,TGTGCCAGCAGCCCAACGGGGAGAGATTCTGGAAACACCATATATTTT
TRBJ2-7,TRBD2,TRBV6-2/TRBV6-3,.,CASSYSLAGRGSYEQYF,TGTGCCAGCAGTTACTCACTAGCGGGAAGAGGCTCCTACGAGCAGTACTTC
TRBJ2-1,.,TRBV28,few,CASSPTGTFYNEQFF,TGTGCCAGCAGCCCAACCGGGACTTTCTACAATGAGCAGTTCTTC
TRBJ1-2,TRBD1,TRBV7-8,many,CASSSGQTREYGYTF,TGTGCCAGCAGCTCGGGACAGACACGCGAATATGGCTACACCTTC
TRBJ2-3,.,TRBV19,many,CASNLLGGLRTDTQYF,TGTGCCAGTAATTTACTCGGAGGCCTGAGGACAGATACGCAGTATTTT
TRBJ2-7,TRBD1,TRBV5-1,once,CASSLAPGQGKEQYF,TGCGCCAGCAGCTTGGCCCCGGGACAGGGGAAAGAGCAGTACTTC
TRBJ2-3,TRBD2,TRBV7-9,few,CASQGLAGANTQYF,TGTGCCAGCCAGGGACTAGCGGGAGCGAATACGCAGTATTTT